These 25 T cell receptor beta chains originate from one sample sequenced in a study of blood T cells in healthy people across ages. A second PCR, run for roughly 7 to 11 cycles, used a sample-barcoded 5' primer plus a J-beta primer mix. Each CDR3 protein gets one entry after TCRdb re-called the 5' RACE reads with MiXCR. The data contain about 1.8 million distinct CDR3 sequences, around 50% of them singletons. The specimen was blood. The receptors were gathered from a woman between 35 and 50 years old in good health.

This clonotype was observed a few times. The rearrangement uses TRBV4-1 and TRBJ1-2, with 9 nucleotides matching TRBD1. The CDR3 is 15 residues long. Trimming cost V 7 bases and J 4 bases; bases outside gene matches: 10. Germline V gives CDR1 MGHRA, CDR2 YSYEKL. CDR3 DNA sequence: TGCGCCAGCACCAATACCGGACAGGGGATCTATGGCTACACCTTC. Translating it yields CASTNTGQGIYGYTF.

This clonotype was counted a single time. This chain links TRBV7-3 with TRBJ2-6; maybe TRBD2 (5 bases). The length of the CDR3 is 15 residues. V was clipped by 5 bases and J by 3 bases, with 11 bases between them. Germline lookup yields CDR1 SGHTA and CDR2 FQGTGA. CDR3 sequence: CASSVAGVGANVLTF. The CDR3 DNA reads TGTGCCAGCAGCGTAGCCGGGGTTGGGGCCAACGTCCTGACTTTC.

The chain links TRBV6-2 or TRBV6-3 to TRBJ2-1, with TRBD1 matching over 8 bases. Trimming at V came to 10 bases and at J to 0 bases, leaving 5 bases not matched to a gene. Germline CDR1 is MNHEY and CDR2 is SVGEGT. This CDR3 is 14 amino acids long. CDR3 region: CANRGASSYNEQFF. DNA of the CDR3: TGTGCCAACAGGGGGGCCTCCTCCTACAATGAGCAGTTCTTC.

The V call is TRBV10-3, the J call TRBJ2-5; 7 bases map to TRBD1. The J call may be in error: the DNA end matches TRBJ2-7 better. This CDR3 has 13 amino acids. From germline, CDR1 is ENHRY and CDR2 SYGVKD. CDR3 loop: CAISRDRASEQYF. In DNA form, the CDR3 reads TGTGCCATCAGCCGGGACAGAGCTTCCGAGCAGTACTTC.

The V call is TRBV29-1, the J call TRBJ2-1, with D uncertain. This CDR3 spans 12 amino acids. Germline V CDR1 and CDR2: SQVTM, ANQGSEA. V lost 8 bases and J 2 bases, leaving 10 bases between the germline ends. CDR3 sequence: CSFRPTYNEQFF. As DNA, the CDR3 is TGCAGCTTCCGGCCCACCTACAATGAGCAGTTCTTC.

CDR3 sequence reads: CAPGRGRETQYF. The CDR3 coding sequence is TGTGCCCCCGGCAGGGGGAGGGAGACCCAGTACTTC. The rearrangement joins TRBV27 to TRBJ2-5, with a weak D call TRBD1 (7 bases). Germline V gene sequence: CDR1 MNHEY, CDR2 SMNVEV (reference sequence). V was shortened by 11 bases and J by 5 bases, with 15 bases between the two germline ends. The CDR3 length is 12 residues.

This clonotype has only a few counts. The rearrangement uses TRBV27 and TRBJ1-6, with D possibly being TRBD1 (5 bases). The germline V and J ends were trimmed by 5 bases and 7 bases, with 15 bases remaining between them. In germline, CDR1 is MNHEY, CDR2 SMNVEV (reference sequence). The CDR3 covers 15 residues. The CDR3 protein is CASSPLTALNSPLHF. The CDR3 DNA follows: TGTGCCAGCAGTCCACTGACAGCCTTAAATTCACCCCTCCACTTT.

The chain couples TRBV4-2 to TRBJ2-1; D might be TRBD2 (6 bases). The CDR3 consists of 16 residues. From germline, CDR1 is LGHNA and CDR2 YNFKEQ. V dropped 4 bases and J dropped 8 bases, with 21 bases sitting between them. The CDR3 sequence is CASSPRPGGAVDEQFF. The CDR3 bases are TGTGCCAGCAGCCCGCGGCCGGGCGGGGCGGTTGATGAGCAGTTCTTC.

J is TRBJ1-2 and V is TRBV10-3, with D hard to call. Germline CDR1 and CDR2: ENHRY and SYGVKD. The CDR3 has 14 amino acids. Trimming took 0 bases from V and 4 from J, leaving 9 bases between them. CDR3 loop: CAISESSQFYGYTF. The DNA for the CDR3 is TGTGCCATCAGTGAGTCGTCACAGTTCTATGGCTACACCTTC.

This clonotype was observed a handful of times. The chain joins TRBV20-1 to TRBJ1-1, with TRBD1 as a possible D gene (5 bases). This CDR3 comprises 11 residues. V dropped 7 bases and J dropped 11 bases, with 17 bases sitting between them. Germline CDR1 DFQATT, CDR2 SNEGSKA (reference sequence). CDR3 loop: CSVQKEAGAFF. The CDR3 nucleotides read TGCAGTGTTCAGAAGGAGGCAGGGGCTTTCTTT.

The chain carries TRBV12-3 or TRBV12-4 and TRBJ1-1, with D maybe TRBD1 (5 bases). CDR3 length: 14 residues. V was shortened by 4 bases and J by 1 base, with 10 bases between the two germline ends. In nucleotides, the CDR3 is TGTGCCAGCAGTTCTGGGGCTGAGAACACTGAAGCTTTCTTT. This gives the protein CASSSGAENTEAFF.

This rearrangement joins TRBV18 to TRBJ2-5, with D uncertain. The CDR3 extends over 14 amino acids. Germline V gives CDR1 KGHSH, CDR2 LQKENI. Trimming stripped 0 bases from V and 11 bases from J, with 16 bases between. This CDR3 is CASSPPEVGNEQYF. CDR3 DNA sequence: TGTGCCAGCTCACCACCCGAAGTGGGGAATGAGCAGTACTTC.

This clonotype was recorded once. The genes are TRBV12-3 or TRBV12-4 and TRBJ2-5; D remains ambiguous. There are 12 residues in the CDR3. V was pared by 6 bases and J by 6 bases, with 11 bases between. The CDR3 region has the DNA TGTGCCAGCAGGCCACAGCAAAAGACCCAGTACTTC. Its protein is CASRPQQKTQYF.

This clonotype was found a few times. Here the CDR3 reads CATSRDIAGQETQYF. In DNA form, the CDR3 reads TGTGCCACCAGCAGAGATATCGCGGGCCAAGAGACCCAGTACTTC. The chain has TRBV15 and TRBJ2-5, with D tentatively TRBD2 (5 bases). The length of the CDR3 is 15 residues. Germline V gene lookup returns CDR1 LNHNV and CDR2 YYDKDF (reference sequence). The ends were cut back, 0 bases at V and 1 base at J, with 9 bases in the middle.

The V gene is TRBV27, the J gene TRBJ1-6, with D hard to call. CDR1 and CDR2 (germline): MNHEY, SMNVEV (reference sequence). The CDR3 runs 14 residues. V was trimmed by 9 bases and J by 6 bases, leaving 15 bases between them. The CDR3 bases are TGTGCCAGTGCTTACAGTACCCTTAATTCACCCCTCCACTTT. Its protein is CASAYSTLNSPLHF.

The rearrangement joins TRBV18 to TRBJ1-5; no clear D. V lost 2 bases to trimming and J lost 4 bases, with 6 bases between them. Germline V gene lookup returns CDR1 KGHSH and CDR2 LQKENI. The length of the CDR3 is 13 residues. In DNA form, the CDR3 reads TGTGCCAGCTCACCAGGGGAGAATCAGCCCCAGCATTTT. Its translation: CASSPGENQPQHF.

The chain employs TRBV7-2 and TRBJ2-6; D not resolved. The length of the CDR3 is 14 residues. Germline CDR1 reads SGHTA; CDR2 reads FQGNSA. V lost 3 bases and J lost 3, with 6 bases in between. Here the CDR3 reads CASSFPIGANVLTF. The DNA of the CDR3 is TGTGCCAGCAGCTTTCCTATTGGGGCCAACGTCCTGACTTTC.

V usage is TRBV7-2 and J usage is TRBJ2-5; D gene uncertain. The V end lost 5 bases, the J end lost 1 base, and 11 bases lay between the germline ends. The CDR3 has 14 residues. Germline V lookup: CDR1 SGHTA, CDR2 FQGNSA. In DNA, the CDR3 is TGTGCCAGCAGCCCCACGTTATTCCAAGAGACCCAGTACTTC. Translating it yields CASSPTLFQETQYF.

The chain uses TRBV7-2 and TRBJ2-5, with TRBD2 matching 11 bases. This CDR3 comprises 15 residues. CDR1 is SGHTA and CDR2 is FQGNSA in the germline V gene. V dropped 6 bases and J dropped 5; count of bases not matched to a gene: 8. In nucleotides, the CDR3 is TGTGCCAGCAGTCAGGCTAGCGGGGGGCGGGAGACCCAGTACTTC. Protein sequence: CASSQASGGRETQYF. Supplemented by reference TRBV7-2 and TRBJ2-5, the full variable domain reads GAGVSQSPSNKVTEKGKDVELRCDPISGHTALYWYRQSLGQGLEFLIYFQGNSAPDKSGLPSDRFSAERTGGSVSTLTIQRTQQEDSAVYLCASSQASGGRETQYFGPGTRLLVL.

The chain recombines TRBV3-1 with TRBJ1-4; D not resolved. V lost 2 bases and J 8 bases, leaving 12 bases between the germline ends. CDR1 is LGHDT and CDR2 is YNNKEL in the germline V gene (reference sequence). The CDR3 consists of 14 residues. CDR3 coding DNA: TGTGCCAGCAGCCAAATCAGGTCACGGGAAAAACTGTTTTTT. Its translation: CASSQIRSREKLFF.

V usage is TRBV20-1 and J usage is TRBJ2-5; the D is unclear. The CDR3 contains 13 residues. From germline, CDR1 is DFQATT and CDR2 SNEGSKA (reference sequence). V lost 6 bases and J lost 1, with 12 bases in between. CDR3 amino acids: CSALMVPQETQYF. DNA of the CDR3: TGCAGTGCCCTCATGGTGCCCCAAGAGACCCAGTACTTC.

This clonotype showed up just once. This chain joins TRBV29-1 and TRBJ1-4; D call uncertain. Trimming removed 6 bases from V and 4 bases from J, with 12 bases in between. Germline assignment: CDR1 SQVTM and CDR2 ANQGSEA. The CDR3 sequence is 13 residues long. The CDR3 is CSVAGILNEKLFF. The CDR3 region has the DNA TGCAGCGTCGCGGGGATTCTTAATGAAAAACTGTTTTTT. The variable domain in full, with the rest retrieved from reference TRBV29-1 and TRBJ1-4, is SAVISQKPSRDICQRGTSLTIQCQVDSQVTMMFWYRQQPGQSLTLIATANQGSEATYESGFVIDKFPISRPNLTFSTLTVSNMSPEDSSIYLCSVAGILNEKLFFGSGTQLSVL.

The V and J genes are TRBV5-1 and TRBJ2-7; a weak D match, TRBD1 (5 bases). CDR1 and CDR2 (germline): SGHRS, YFSETQ. The V gene lost 1 base and the J gene lost 2 bases, with 16 bases spanning the gap. The CDR3 sequence is 16 residues long. The DNA for the CDR3 is TGCGCCAGCAGCTTGACCGAAGACAGTAGCCCCTACGAGCAGTACTTC. It specifies CASSLTEDSSPYEQYF.

This clonotype was seen more than once but under ten times. This chain joins TRBV6-6 and TRBJ2-1; D perhaps matches TRBD1 (6 bases). Trimming shortened V by 5 bases and J by 0 bases, and 14 bases separated the two germline ends. The germline gives CDR1 MNHNY, CDR2 SVGAGI (reference sequence). The CDR3 totals 16 residues. The CDR3 region is CASSTGTFDSYNEQFF. CDR3 in DNA: TGTGCCAGCAGTACCGGGACATTCGACTCCTACAATGAGCAGTTCTTC.

The chain combines TRBV11-1 with TRBJ1-1; D not resolved. The CDR3 has 15 amino acids. Germline CDR1 SGHAT, CDR2 FQDESV (reference sequence). V was clipped by 5 bases and J by 1 base, with 14 bases between them. The CDR3 region is CASSTQEAANTEAFF. For the CDR3, the DNA is TGTGCCAGCAGCACCCAAGAGGCCGCGAACACTGAAGCTTTCTTT.